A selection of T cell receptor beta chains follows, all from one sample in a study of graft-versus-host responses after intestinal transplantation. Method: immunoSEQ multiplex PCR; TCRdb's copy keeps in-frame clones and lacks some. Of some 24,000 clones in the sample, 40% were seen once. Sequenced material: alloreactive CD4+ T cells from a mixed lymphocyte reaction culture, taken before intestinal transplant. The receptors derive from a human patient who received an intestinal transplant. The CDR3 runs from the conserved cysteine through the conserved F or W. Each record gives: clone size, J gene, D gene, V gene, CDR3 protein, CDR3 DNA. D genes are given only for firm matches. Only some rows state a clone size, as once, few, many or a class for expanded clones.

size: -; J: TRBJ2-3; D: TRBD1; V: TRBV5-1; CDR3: CASSFRDRVTDTQYF; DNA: TGCGCCAGCAGCTTCCGGGACAGGGTCACAGATACGCAGTATTTT
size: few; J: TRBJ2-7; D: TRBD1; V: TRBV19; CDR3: CASSMEARGYEQYF; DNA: TGTGCCAGTAGTATGGAGGCCAGGGGGTACGAGCAGTACTTC
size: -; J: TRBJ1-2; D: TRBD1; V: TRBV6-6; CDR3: CASSGQGNYGYTF; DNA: TGTGCCAGCAGCGGACAGGGAAACTATGGCTACACCTTC
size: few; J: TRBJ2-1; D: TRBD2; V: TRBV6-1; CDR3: CATRFRTSGNNEQFF; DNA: TGTGCCACACGTTTCCGGACTAGCGGAAACAATGAGCAGTTCTTC
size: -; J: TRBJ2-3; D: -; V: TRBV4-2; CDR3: CASSLTGTRRAGVGTDTQYF; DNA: TGTGCCAGCAGCCTTACCGGGACTCGCCGGGCCGGGGTAGGCACAGATACGCAGTATTTT
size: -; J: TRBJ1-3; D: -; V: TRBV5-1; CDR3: CASSFGGSSGNTIYF; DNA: TGCGCCAGCAGCTTTGGGGGGTCTTCTGGAAACACCATATATTTT
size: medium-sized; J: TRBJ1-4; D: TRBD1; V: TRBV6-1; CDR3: CATDRDNEKLFF; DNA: TGTGCCACAGACAGGGATAATGAAAAACTGTTTTTT
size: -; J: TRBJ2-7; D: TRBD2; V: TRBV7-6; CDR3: CASSPGGSEQYF; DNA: TGTGCCAGCAGCCCGGGAGGGTCCGAGCAGTACTTC
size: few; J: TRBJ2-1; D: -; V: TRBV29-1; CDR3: CSVASRRDEQFF; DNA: TGCAGCGTTGCTTCTCGGCGGGATGAGCAGTTCTTC
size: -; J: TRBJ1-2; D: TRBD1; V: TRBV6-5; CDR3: CASSYSRDSYGYTF; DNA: TGTGCCAGCAGTTACTCGCGGGACAGCTATGGCTACACCTTC
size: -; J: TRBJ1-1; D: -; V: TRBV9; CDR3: CASSVATGGRADTEAFF; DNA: TGTGCCAGCAGCGTAGCTACGGGCGGCAGGGCGGACACTGAAGCTTTCTTT
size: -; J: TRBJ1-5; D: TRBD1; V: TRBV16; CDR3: CASANIQGTNQPQHF; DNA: TGTGCCAGCGCGAATATACAGGGGACTAATCAGCCCCAGCATTTT
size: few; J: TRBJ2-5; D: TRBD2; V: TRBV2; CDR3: CASRKRTSGHQETQYF; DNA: TGTGCCAGCAGGAAGCGGACTAGCGGCCACCAAGAGACCCAGTACTTC
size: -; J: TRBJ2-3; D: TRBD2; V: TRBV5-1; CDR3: CASSLGLAGGGRTDTQYF; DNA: TGCGCCAGCAGCTTGGGACTAGCGGGAGGGGGACGCACAGATACGCAGTATTTT
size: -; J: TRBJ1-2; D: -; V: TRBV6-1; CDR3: CASFGGRAGEGGYTF; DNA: TGTGCCAGCTTTGGGGGACGGGCAGGGGAGGGCGGCTACACCTTC
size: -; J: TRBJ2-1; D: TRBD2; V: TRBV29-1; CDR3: CSVDLAGGSLQFF; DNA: TGCAGCGTTGATCTAGCGGGAGGTTCGCTGCAGTTCTTC
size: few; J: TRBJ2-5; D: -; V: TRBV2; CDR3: CASSLVRNQETQYF; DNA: TGTGCCAGCAGTTTGGTGCGGAACCAAGAGACCCAGTACTTC
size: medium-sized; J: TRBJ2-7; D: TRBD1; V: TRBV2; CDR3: CASSEAYGTGIYEQYF; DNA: TGTGCCAGCAGTGAGGCTTACGGGACAGGGATCTACGAGCAGTACTTC
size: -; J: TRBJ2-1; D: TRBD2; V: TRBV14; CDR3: CASSQEGTSGSDEQFF; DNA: TGTGCCAGCAGCCAAGAAGGGACTAGTGGGTCGGATGAGCAGTTCTTC
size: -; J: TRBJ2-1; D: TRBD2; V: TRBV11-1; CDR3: CASSAEGLVANEQFF; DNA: TGTGCCAGCAGCGCGGAGGGACTAGTGGCCAATGAGCAGTTCTTC
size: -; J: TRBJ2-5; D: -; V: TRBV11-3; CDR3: CASSFGGHQETQYF; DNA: TGTGCCAGCAGCTTTGGGGGCCACCAAGAGACCCAGTACTTC
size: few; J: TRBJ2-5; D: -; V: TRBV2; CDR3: CASSVVDSQYF; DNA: TGTGCCAGCAGTGTGGTAGACTCCCAGTACTTC
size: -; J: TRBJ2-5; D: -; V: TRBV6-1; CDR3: CASSAPGAWETQYF; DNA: TGTGCCAGCAGTGCCCCAGGGGCTTGGGAGACCCAGTACTTC
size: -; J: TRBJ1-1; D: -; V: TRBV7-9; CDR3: CASSLGGRDTEAFF; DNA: TGTGCCAGCAGCTTGGGGGGTCGGGACACTGAAGCTTTCTTT
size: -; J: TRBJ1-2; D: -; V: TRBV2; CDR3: CASSDPGQMIYGYTF; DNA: TGTGCCAGCAGTGATCCGGGACAAATGATCTATGGCTACACCTTC
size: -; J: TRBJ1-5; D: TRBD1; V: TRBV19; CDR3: CASSISGGTSQPQHF; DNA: TGTGCCAGTAGTATTTCAGGGGGGACTAGTCAGCCCCAGCATTTT
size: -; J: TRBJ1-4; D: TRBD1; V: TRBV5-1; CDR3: CASSLEGGQNEKLFF; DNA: TGCGCCAGCAGCTTAGAAGGGGGCCAGAATGAAAAACTGTTTTTT
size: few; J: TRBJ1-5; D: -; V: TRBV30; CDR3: CAWRSGGRGNQPQHF; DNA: TGTGCCTGGAGGTCGGGGGGACGGGGAAATCAGCCCCAGCATTTT
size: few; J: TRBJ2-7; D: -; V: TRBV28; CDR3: CASTEGAPPLYEQYF; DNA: TGTGCCAGCACCGAAGGGGCCCCCCCCCTTTACGAGCAGTACTTC
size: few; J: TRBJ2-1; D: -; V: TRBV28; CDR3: CASSLLAEQFF; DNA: TGTGCCAGCAGTTTATTGGCTGAGCAGTTCTTC
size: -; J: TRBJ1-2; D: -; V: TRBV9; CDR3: CASSVRPAAVYGYTF; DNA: TGTGCCAGCAGCGTGAGGCCGGCGGCAGTCTATGGCTACACCTTC
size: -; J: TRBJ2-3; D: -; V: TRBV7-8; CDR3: CASSLQRQIIDTQYF; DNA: TGTGCCAGCAGCCTCCAACGACAGATTATTGATACGCAGTATTTT
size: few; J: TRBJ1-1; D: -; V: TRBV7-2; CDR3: CASSPRRSGTEAFF; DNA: TGTGCCAGCAGCCCCCGGAGGAGCGGCACTGAAGCTTTCTTT
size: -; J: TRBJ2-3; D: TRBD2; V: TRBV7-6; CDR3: CASSFTSGMRDTQYF; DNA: TGTGCCAGCAGCTTTACTAGCGGGATGCGAGATACGCAGTATTTT
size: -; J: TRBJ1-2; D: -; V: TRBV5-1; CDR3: CASSLAGLVTYGYTF; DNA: TGCGCCAGCAGCTTGGCTGGACTCGTGACCTATGGCTACACCTTC
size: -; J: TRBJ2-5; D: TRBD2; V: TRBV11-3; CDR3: CASSLGVRGAQETQYF; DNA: TGTGCCAGCAGCTTAGGTGTGCGGGGGGCGCAAGAGACCCAGTACTTC
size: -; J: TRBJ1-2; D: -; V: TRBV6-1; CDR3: CASTGFAGDNYGYTF; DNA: TGTGCCAGCACGGGGTTTGCAGGGGACAACTATGGCTACACCTTC
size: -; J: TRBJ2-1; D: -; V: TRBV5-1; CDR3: CASSLGQEYNEQFF; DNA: TGCGCCAGCAGCTTGGGACAGGAGTACAATGAGCAGTTCTTC
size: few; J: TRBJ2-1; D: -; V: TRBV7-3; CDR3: CASSSQGLAEQFF; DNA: TGTGCCAGCAGCTCCCAAGGGCTAGCGGAGCAGTTCTTC
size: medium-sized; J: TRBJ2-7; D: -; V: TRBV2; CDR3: CASSDREYSYEQYF; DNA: TGTGCCAGCAGTGACCGGGAATACTCCTACGAGCAGTACTTC
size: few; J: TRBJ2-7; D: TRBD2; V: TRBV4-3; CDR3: CASSQEAGLRAYEQYF; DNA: TGCGCCAGCAGCCAAGAAGCGGGGTTGAGGGCCTACGAGCAGTACTTC
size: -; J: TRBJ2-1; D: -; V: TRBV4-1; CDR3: CASGQTPLPGPNEQFF; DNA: TGCGCCAGCGGCCAGACCCCCCTCCCAGGTCCAAATGAGCAGTTCTTC
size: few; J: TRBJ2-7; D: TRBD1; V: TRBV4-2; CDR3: CASSQADPRERQGQYF; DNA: TGTGCCAGCAGCCAAGCCGATCCCCGGGAAAGACAGGGGCAGTACTTC
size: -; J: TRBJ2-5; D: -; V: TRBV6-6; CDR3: CASSPIGRQETQYF; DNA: TGTGCCAGCAGTCCCATAGGCAGGCAGGAGACCCAGTACTTC
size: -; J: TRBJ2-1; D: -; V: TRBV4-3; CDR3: CASSQVYSGGPVF; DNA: TGCGCCAGCAGCCAAGTTTATTCCGGCGGCCCGGTCTTC
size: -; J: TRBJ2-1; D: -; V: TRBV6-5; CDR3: CASSIIQGRHEQFF; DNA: TGTGCCAGCAGTATCATTCAGGGTCGGCATGAGCAGTTCTTC
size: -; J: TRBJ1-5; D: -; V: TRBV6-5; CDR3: CASSYSTGNQPQHF; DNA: TGTGCCAGCAGTTACTCTACAGGAAATCAGCCCCAGCATTTT
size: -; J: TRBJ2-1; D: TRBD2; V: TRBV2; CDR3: CASTTSGVYNEQFF; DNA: TGTGCCAGCACTACTAGCGGGGTCTACAATGAGCAGTTCTTC
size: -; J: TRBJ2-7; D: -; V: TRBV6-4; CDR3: CASSALEECEQYF; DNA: TGTGCCAGCAGTGCTCTGGAGGAATGCGAGCAGTACTTC
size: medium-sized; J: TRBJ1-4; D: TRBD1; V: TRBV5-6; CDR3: CASSVTGGDEKLFF; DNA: TGTGCCAGCAGCGTAACAGGGGGGGATGAAAAACTGTTTTTT
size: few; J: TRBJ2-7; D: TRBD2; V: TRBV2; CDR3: CASSEAVSGRRPSYEQYF; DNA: TGTGCCAGCAGTGAAGCAGTTAGCGGGAGGCGTCCCTCCTACGAGCAGTACTTC
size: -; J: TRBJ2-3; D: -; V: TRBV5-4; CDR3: CASSLAGYTDTQYF; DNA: TGTGCCAGCAGCTTGGCGGGGTACACAGATACGCAGTATTTT
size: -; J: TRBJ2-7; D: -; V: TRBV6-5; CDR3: CASTQAYEQYF; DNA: TGTGCCAGCACCCAAGCTTACGAGCAGTACTTC
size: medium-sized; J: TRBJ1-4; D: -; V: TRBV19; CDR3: CASSIGRGREKLFF; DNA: TGTGCCAGTAGTATAGGAAGGGGTCGTGAAAAACTGTTTTTT
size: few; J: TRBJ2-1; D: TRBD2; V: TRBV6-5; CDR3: CASSYYSGRANEQFF; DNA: TGTGCCAGCAGTTACTATAGCGGGAGGGCCAATGAGCAGTTCTTC